This TCR beta chain was sequenced in a study of blood T cell repertoires in COVID-19. Study at large: Both acute and convalescent COVID-19 samples were obtained from the United States, Italy and Spain. Sources were T cells, B-cell-depleted T cells, or PBMCs; the material itself was cDNA or gDNA.

CDR1 and CDR2 from the germline V gene are MNHEY and SVGAGI. This CDR3 contains 13 residues. V was clipped by 5 bases and J by 9 bases; unmatched bases: 7. Per the authors' pipeline: Quantification of nucleated cells was approximated via reference gene primer amplification. TCRdb's table, derived via immunoSEQ multiplex PCR, lists solely in-frame clones and lacks some. The V and J calls and the clone size are those of that table, but D and trimming were determined from the DNA. The sample holds about 250,000 clones, about 83% seen once. The chain combines TRBV6-5 with TRBJ2-1; TRBD1 matches at 7 bases. Sequenced input: peripheral blood. The receptor was isolated from a human donor in a cohort sampled during active COVID-19. CDR3 sequence: CASSPIDRAEQFF. CDR3 DNA sequence: TGTGCCAGCAGTCCGATCGACAGGGCTGAGCAGTTCTTC.